These 9 T cell receptor beta chains came from one sample sequenced in a study of shared clonotypes between healthy human individuals. The data were produced by immunoSEQ multiplex PCR, yet TCRdb's version contains in-frame clones alone and is incomplete. The table includes under 600,000 clones, roughly four fifths detected once. Sequencing was done on a sample of PBMCs. All receptors derive from a middle-aged woman in good health. Some clones in this sample may be carry-over from other donors' samples.

The chain joins TRBV28 to TRBJ2-7; 8 nucleotides match TRBD1. This CDR3 region has 15 residues. The J segment lost 4 bases and the V segment lost 6 bases, leaving 11 bases of the junction unmatched. CDR1 is MDHEN and CDR2 is SYDVKM in the germline V gene. The CDR3 reads CASRNSGGMGYEQYF. As DNA, the CDR3 is TGTGCCAGCAGAAACTCAGGGGGCATGGGATACGAGCAGTACTTC.

The chain employs TRBV4-3 and TRBJ2-5; 8 nucleotides match TRBD1. The CDR3 extends over 15 amino acids. The trim removed 3 bases at V and 1 base at J, leaving 4 bases unmatched. Looked up from germline, CDR1 is LGHNA and CDR2 is YSLEER. The CDR3 DNA sequence: TGCGCCAGCAGCCAGTCTCAGGGGGCCCAAGAGACCCAGTACTTC. It encodes CASSQSQGAQETQYF.

This clone was counted between two and nine times. The J gene is TRBJ2-3, the V gene TRBV13; tentative D call: TRBD2 (7 bases). The length of the CDR3 is 16 residues. Per the germline V gene, CDR1 is PRHDT and CDR2 is FYEKMQ (reference sequence). Deletions cut 2 bases from V and 2 bases from J, with 14 bases between. CDR3: CASSLRGGTYTDTQYF. CDR3 nucleotides: TGTGCCAGCAGCTTAAGGGGGGGGACCTACACAGATACGCAGTATTTT.

This clone was counted a single time. The rearrangement links TRBV7-8 to TRBJ1-1; D unclear. The CDR3 runs 14 residues. Germline V gene lookup returns CDR1 SGHVS and CDR2 FQNEAQ. V lost 1 base to trimming and J lost 1 base, with 7 bases between them. CDR3 DNA sequence: TGTGCCAGCAGCTTAGTTTATAGGAACACTGAAGCTTTCTTT. This sequence encodes CASSLVYRNTEAFF.

J is TRBJ2-5 and V is TRBV30; D unclear. V lost 1 base and J lost 5, with 8 bases in between. Per the germline V gene, CDR1 is GTSNPN and CDR2 is SVGIG (reference sequence). There are 12 residues in the CDR3. The CDR3 DNA follows: TGTGCCTGGAGTGAGCTGGTGGAGACCCAGTACTTC. It translates to CAWSELVETQYF.

The J gene is TRBJ2-7, the V gene TRBV29-1; the match to TRBD2 covers 8 bases. The V gene's germline CDR1 is SQVTM and CDR2 ANQGSEA. The CDR3 length is 13 residues. J was trimmed by 2 bases and V by 7 bases; bases with no gene match: 7. CDR3 coding DNA: TGCAGCGCCAGCGGGAGCCCGCCCTACGAGCAGTACTTC. This sequence encodes CSASGSPPYEQYF.

In DNA, the CDR3 is TGTGCCAGCAGCGTAGGGACAGGGAGTGAAAAACTGTTTTTT. Its translation: CASSVGTGSEKLFF. V gene TRBV7-2 combines with J gene TRBJ1-4; 9 bases fit TRBD1. V shed 5 bases, J shed 7 bases, and the junction held 5 bases outside the gene matches. CDR1 and CDR2 (germline): SGHTA, FQGNSA. CDR3 length: 14 residues.

The chain couples TRBV29-1 to TRBJ2-1; 8 bases match TRBD1. CDR3 length equals 12 residues. Trimming took 6 bases from V and 8 from J; bases not matched to a gene: 6. CDR1 and CDR2 from the germline V gene are SQVTM and ANQGSEA. DNA for the CDR3: TGCAGCGTACTGGACAGGGTCTATGAGCAGTTCTTC. Amino acid sequence: CSVLDRVYEQFF.

The J gene is TRBJ2-7, the V gene TRBV11-2; D perhaps matches TRBD2 (5 bases). CDR1 and CDR2 from the germline V gene are SGHAT and FQNNGV. The CDR3 is 13 residues long. V dropped 9 bases and J dropped 0 bases, with 12 bases sitting between them. The chain's CDR3 is CASRPGNSYEQYF. The CDR3 nucleotides read TGTGCCAGTAGACCCGGGAACTCCTACGAGCAGTACTTC.